This T cell receptor beta chain was found in a study of blood T cell repertoires in COVID-19. Germline CDR1 SGHVS, CDR2 FQNEAQ. The CDR3 loop spans 15 amino acids. The junction had 9 bases not matched to a gene; V was cut back by 5 bases and J by 7 bases. In the study's own analysis: Amplified reference gene primers provided the basis for estimating nucleated cell counts. Assay: immunoSEQ multiplex PCR; the TCRdb copy retains only in-frame clones and omits some. D and trimming come from the DNA, and the V and J calls and clone size come from that table. The repertoire holds 70,000 to 95,000 clones, with 80% as singletons.

The sequenced sample was peripheral blood. The chain has TRBV7-8 and TRBJ2-1; 9 bases agree with TRBD2. The receptor comes from a woman aged 40-49 years with active or convalescent COVID-19. The CDR3: CASSPSGRLQNEQFF. In nucleotides, the CDR3 is TGTGCCAGCAGCCCCAGCGGGAGGTTGCAGAATGAGCAGTTCTTC. The variable domain in full, completed from reference TRBV7-8 and TRBJ2-1, reads GAGVSQSPRYKVAKRGQDVALRCDPISGHVSLFWYQQALGQGPEFLTYFQNEAQLDKSGLPSDRFFAERPEGSVSTLKIQRTQQEDSAVYLCASSPSGRLQNEQFFGPGTRLTVL.